The 7 T cell receptor beta chains below were found in one sample sequenced in a study of glioma-infiltrating T cells. The iRepertoire nested amplicon-rescue multiplex PCR amplified TCR alpha and beta CDR3s from RNA. TCRdb reprocessed the multiplex PCR reads via MiXCR and lists one record per CDR3 protein. The sample yields under 200,000 distinct CDR3 sequences, around 42% seen once. The sequenced sample was glioma tissue, nonneoplastic brain tissue, or PBMCs (not recorded which). The receptors originated from a human donor with low-grade glioma or glioblastoma, undergoing nonglioma brain surgery, or in good health (not recorded which).

V usage is TRBV19 and J usage is TRBJ1-5; 7 bases are shared with TRBD1. The CDR3 covers 14 residues. The trim removed 10 bases at V and 4 bases at J, leaving 10 bases unmatched. Per the germline V gene, CDR1 is LNHDA and CDR2 is SQIVND (reference sequence). DNA of the CDR3: TGTGCCACTACAGACAGGGCGCTGAATCAGCCCCAGCATTTT. This translates into CATTDRALNQPQHF.

As to this clonotype: The junction does not match germline at one end; this may be a read error. V is TRBV15 and J is TRBJ2-2; D not certain. Germline CDR1 is LNHNV and CDR2 is YYDKDF (reference sequence). The CDR3 has 13 amino acids. The CDR3 region is CATIRDPPGELFF. CDR3 nucleotides: TGTGCCACCATCAGAGACCCCCCCGGTGAGCTGTTTTTT. Looking up the rest from reference TRBV15 and TRBJ2-2 gives the full variable domain: DAMVIQNPRYQVTQFGKPVTLSCSQTLNHNVMYWYQQKSSQAPKLLFHYYDKDFNNEADTPDNFQSRRPNTSFCFLDIRSPGLGDTAMYLCATIRDPPGELFFGEGSRLTVL.

This clonotype came up a few times. Germline and junction disagree at one end, which may indicate a read error. The rearrangement joins TRBV20-1 to TRBJ1-1; 8 positions match TRBD1. The germline V gene encodes CDR1 DFQATT and CDR2 SNEGSKA (reference sequence). The CDR3 contains 12 residues. The CDR3 loop reads CSATPGGTGAFF. The CDR3 DNA reads as TGCAGTGCTACCCCAGGGGGCACTGGAGCTTTCTTC.

The rearrangement links TRBV19 to TRBJ2-3, with 8 bases that match TRBD2. The CDR3 runs 15 residues. CDR1 LNHDA and CDR2 SQIVND come from the germline V gene (reference sequence). V lost 5 bases to trimming and J lost 6 bases; unmatched junction nucleotides: 10. The CDR3 nucleotides are TGTGCCAGTAGTCCCCGGACTAGCAGGAGTGATACGCAGTATTTT. Protein sequence: CASSPRTSRSDTQYF. Filled out from reference TRBV19 and TRBJ2-3, the complete variable domain reads DGGITQSPKYLFRKEGQNVTLSCEQNLNHDAMYWYRQDPGQGLRLIYYSQIVNDFQKGDIAEGYSVSREKKESFPLTVTSAQKNPTAFYLCASSPRTSRSDTQYFGPGTRLTVL.

A few counts support this clonotype. The gene calls are TRBV4-2 and TRBJ2-7; no reliable D call. In germline, CDR1 is LGHNA, CDR2 YNFKEQ. V lost 3 bases, J lost 2 bases, and 8 bases lay in between. The length of the CDR3 is 13 residues. In DNA, the CDR3 is TGTGCCAGCAGCCAGGGTAGGGCCTACGAGCAGTACTTC. The encoded protein is CASSQGRAYEQYF.

The gene calls are TRBV5-1 and TRBJ2-2, with D perhaps TRBD2 (5 bases). The CDR3 loop spans 15 amino acids. Germline-derived CDR1 and CDR2 are SGHRS and YFSETQ. V lost 4 bases and J 6 bases, leaving 16 bases between the germline ends. In DNA, the CDR3 is TGCGCCAGCAGCCCCGGGGTACTCCGCGCCGGGGAGCTGTTTTTT. Translating it yields CASSPGVLRAGELFF. The variable domain in full, with the rest retrieved from reference TRBV5-1 and TRBJ2-2, is KAGVTQTPRYLIKTRGQQVTLSCSPISGHRSVSWYQQTPGQGLQFLFEYFSETQRNKGNFPGRFSGRQFSNSRSEMNVSTLELGDSALYLCASSPGVLRAGELFFGEGSRLTVL.

This clonotype has ten or more counts. The chain uses TRBV20-1 and TRBJ2-5; D may match TRBD1 or TRBD2 (6 bases each). The CDR3 is made up of 13 amino acids. Germline V lookup: CDR1 DFQATT, CDR2 SNEGSKA (reference sequence). Trimming took 5 bases from V and 4 from J, leaving 14 bases between them. CDR3 nucleotide sequence: TGCAGTGCTCTCCGGGGGCTCCTAGAGACCCAGTACTTC. This sequence encodes CSALRGLLETQYF.